This T cell receptor (beta chain) was sequenced during a study of regulatory T cells in long-lasting Graves disease. CDR3 regions were amplified by Arm-PCR using iRepertoire HTBI primers to build TCR beta libraries. TCRdb itself ran the multiplex PCR reads through MiXCR, one entry per CDR3 protein. The sample yields approximately 470,000 distinct CDR3 sequences, 15% to 20% seen once. Time point noted: newly diagnosed GD, antithyroid drugs for less than 3 months. From PBMCs, RNA was extracted and then used to make the TCR library. These data are also associated with another study on T cells in Graves' hyperthyroidism and ophthalmopathy.

Sequenced material: peripheral blood mononuclear cells (PBMCs), taken at new diagnosis, from a patient treated with antithyroid drugs. The receptor comes from a man aged 40-49 years with Graves disease.

CDR3 bases: TGTGCCAGCAGTTTCCCTCCGGGGGGGCGACAATCTGAGCAGTTCTTC. Amino acid sequence: CASSFPPGGRQSEQFF. The rearrangement links TRBV27 to TRBJ2-1; 8 bases match TRBD2. Trimming removed 3 bases from V and 9 bases from J; junction bases left unmatched: 13. The germline gives CDR1 MNHEY, CDR2 SMNVEV (reference sequence). This CDR3 is built from 16 residues.